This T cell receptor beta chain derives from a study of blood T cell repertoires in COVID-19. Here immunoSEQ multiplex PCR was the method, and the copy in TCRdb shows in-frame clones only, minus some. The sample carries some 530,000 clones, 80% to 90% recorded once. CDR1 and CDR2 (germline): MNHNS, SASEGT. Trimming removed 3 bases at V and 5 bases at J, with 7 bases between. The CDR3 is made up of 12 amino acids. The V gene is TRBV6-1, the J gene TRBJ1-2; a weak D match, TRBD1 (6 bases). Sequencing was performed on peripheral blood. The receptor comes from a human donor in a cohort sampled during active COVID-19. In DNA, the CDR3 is TGTGCCAGCAGTGATGGACAGTATGGCTACACCTTC. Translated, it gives CASSDGQYGYTF.